The entry that follows covers one TCR beta chain sequence. Its antigen remains unidentified. This sample was included in a study of cytomegalovirus exposure and HLA in healthy donors. Overall study findings and caveats: V segments that were indistinguishable, TRBV6-2 and TRBV6-3 among them, were omitted from analysis. Earlier analysis yielded a pattern in which most TCR beta V segments were productive about 87% or about 30% of the time.

Researchers ran the PCR with 60 Vbeta and 13 Jbeta primers. Sequencing used immunoSEQ multiplex PCR; TCRdb keeps in-frame clones, though not all of them. Counted here are about 140,000 clones, 75% occurring once; the ten biggest clones make up 2.5% to 4%. There are 11 residues in the CDR3. Trimming left V 7 bases short and J 6 bases short, with 10 bases between. CDR1 is SNHLY and CDR2 is FYNNEI in the germline V gene. The receptor comes from a middle-aged man in good health and CMV-seronegative. The sample taken for sequencing was PBMCs. The V gene is TRBV2, the J gene TRBJ2-7; D unclear. CDR3 loop: CASTERSEQYF. CDR3 DNA: TGTGCCAGCACAGAGCGTAGCGAGCAGTACTTC.